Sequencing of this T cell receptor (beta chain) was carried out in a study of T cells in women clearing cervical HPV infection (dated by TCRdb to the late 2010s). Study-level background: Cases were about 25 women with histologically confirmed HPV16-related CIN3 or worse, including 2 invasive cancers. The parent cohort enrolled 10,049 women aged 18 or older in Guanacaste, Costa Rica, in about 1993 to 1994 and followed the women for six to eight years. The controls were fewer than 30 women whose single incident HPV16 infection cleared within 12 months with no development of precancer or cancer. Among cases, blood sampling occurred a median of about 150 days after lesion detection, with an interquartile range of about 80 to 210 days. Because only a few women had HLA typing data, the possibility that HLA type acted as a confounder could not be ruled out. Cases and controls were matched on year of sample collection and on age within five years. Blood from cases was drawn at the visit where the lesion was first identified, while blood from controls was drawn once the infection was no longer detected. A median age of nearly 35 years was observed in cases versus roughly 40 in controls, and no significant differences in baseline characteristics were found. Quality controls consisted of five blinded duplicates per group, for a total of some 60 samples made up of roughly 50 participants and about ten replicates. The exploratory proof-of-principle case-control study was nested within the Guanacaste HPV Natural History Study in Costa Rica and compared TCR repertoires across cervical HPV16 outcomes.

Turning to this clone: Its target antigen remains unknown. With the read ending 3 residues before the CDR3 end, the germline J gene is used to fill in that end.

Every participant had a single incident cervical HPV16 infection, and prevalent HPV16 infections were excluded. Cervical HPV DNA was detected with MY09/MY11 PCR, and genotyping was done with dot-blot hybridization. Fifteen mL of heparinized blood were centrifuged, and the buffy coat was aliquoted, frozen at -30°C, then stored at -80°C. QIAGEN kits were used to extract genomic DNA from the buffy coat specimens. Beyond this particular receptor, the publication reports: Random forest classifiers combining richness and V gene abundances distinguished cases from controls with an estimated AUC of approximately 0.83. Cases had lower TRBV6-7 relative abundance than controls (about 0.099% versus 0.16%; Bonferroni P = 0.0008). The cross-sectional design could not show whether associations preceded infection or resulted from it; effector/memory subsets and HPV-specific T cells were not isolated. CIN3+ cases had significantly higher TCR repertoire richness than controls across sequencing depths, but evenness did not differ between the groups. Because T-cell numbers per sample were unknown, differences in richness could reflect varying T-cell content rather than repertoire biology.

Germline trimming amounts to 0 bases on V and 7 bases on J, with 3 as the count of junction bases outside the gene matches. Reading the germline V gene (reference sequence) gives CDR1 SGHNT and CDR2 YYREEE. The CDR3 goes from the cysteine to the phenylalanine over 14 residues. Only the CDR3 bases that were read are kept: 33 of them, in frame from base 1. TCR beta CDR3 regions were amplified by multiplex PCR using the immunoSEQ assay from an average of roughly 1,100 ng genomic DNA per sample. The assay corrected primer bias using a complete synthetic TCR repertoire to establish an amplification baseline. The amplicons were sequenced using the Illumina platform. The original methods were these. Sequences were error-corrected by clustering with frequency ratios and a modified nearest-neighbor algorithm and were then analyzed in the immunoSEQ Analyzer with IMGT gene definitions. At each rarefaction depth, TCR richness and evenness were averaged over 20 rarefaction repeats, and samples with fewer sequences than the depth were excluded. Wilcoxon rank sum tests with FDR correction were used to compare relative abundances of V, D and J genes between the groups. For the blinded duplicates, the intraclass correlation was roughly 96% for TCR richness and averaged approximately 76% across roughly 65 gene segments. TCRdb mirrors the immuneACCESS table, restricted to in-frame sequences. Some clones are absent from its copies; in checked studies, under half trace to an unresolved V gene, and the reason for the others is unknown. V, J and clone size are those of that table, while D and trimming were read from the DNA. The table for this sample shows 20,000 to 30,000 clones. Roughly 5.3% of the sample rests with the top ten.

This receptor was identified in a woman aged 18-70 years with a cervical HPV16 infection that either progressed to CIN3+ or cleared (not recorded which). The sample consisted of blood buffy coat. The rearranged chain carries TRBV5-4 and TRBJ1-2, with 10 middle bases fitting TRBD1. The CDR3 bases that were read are TGTGCCAGCAGCTTGGGGACAGGGGGTAGTGGC. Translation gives CASSLGTGGSG. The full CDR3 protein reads CASSLGTGGSGYTF.